This paragraph reports one TCR beta chain. The sample comes from a study of blood T cell repertoires in COVID-19. Measured with immunoSEQ multiplex PCR; TCRdb has only the in-frame clones, and not every one. The repertoire holds fewer than 400,000 clones, with about 86% as singletons. CDR1 is SEHNR, CDR2 FQNEAQ, per germline (reference sequence). The length of the CDR3 is 15 residues. V was shortened by 3 bases and J by 3 bases, with 14 bases between the two germline ends. Sequences were obtained from PBMCs or T cells enriched from blood (not recorded which). The gene calls are TRBV7-9 and TRBJ1-1, with D perhaps matching TRBD1 (5 bases). The sequence derives from a woman aged 45-65 years who had recovered from COVID-19. CDR3 region: CASSFGQGRDTEAFF. For the CDR3, the DNA is TGTGCCAGCAGCTTTGGTCAGGGCCGTGACACTGAAGCTTTCTTT.